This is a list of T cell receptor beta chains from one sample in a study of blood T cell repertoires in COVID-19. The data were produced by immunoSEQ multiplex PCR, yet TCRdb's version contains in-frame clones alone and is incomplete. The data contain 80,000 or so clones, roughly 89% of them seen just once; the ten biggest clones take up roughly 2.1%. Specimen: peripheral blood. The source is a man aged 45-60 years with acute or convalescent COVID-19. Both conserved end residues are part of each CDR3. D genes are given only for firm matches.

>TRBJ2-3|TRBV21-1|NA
CASSSRNGRGGPTDTQYF
TGTGCCAGCAGCTCTCGAAATGGAAGGGGGGGCCCCACAGATACGCAGTATTTT
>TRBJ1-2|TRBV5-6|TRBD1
CASRTTGGVYGYTF
TGTGCCAGCAGAACGACAGGGGGCGTCTATGGCTACACCTTC
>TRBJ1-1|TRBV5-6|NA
CASSLWGRLGLEAFF
TGTGCCAGCAGCTTGTGGGGGCGGTTGGGGCTAGAAGCTTTCTTT
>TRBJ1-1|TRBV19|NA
CASSMDITTEAFF
TGTGCCAGTAGTATGGACATCACCACTGAAGCTTTCTTT
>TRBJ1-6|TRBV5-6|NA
CASSGLQGGNSPLHF
TGTGCCAGCAGCGGCCTACAAGGGGGAAATTCACCCCTCCACTTT
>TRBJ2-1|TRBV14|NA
CASSQRQNEQFF
TGTGCCAGCAGCCAAAGACAAAATGAGCAGTTCTTC
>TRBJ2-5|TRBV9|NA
CASSVELVATQYF
TGTGCCAGCAGCGTAGAATTAGTCGCGACCCAGTACTTC
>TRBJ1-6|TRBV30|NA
CAWSPTSTRESPLHF
TGTGCCTGGAGTCCTACCTCGACAAGAGAGTCACCCCTCCACTTT
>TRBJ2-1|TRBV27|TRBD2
CASSSGLAADNEQFF
TGTGCCAGCAGTTCGGGACTAGCGGCCGACAATGAGCAGTTCTTC
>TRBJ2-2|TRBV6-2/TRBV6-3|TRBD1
CASSRTGAGTGELFF
TGTGCCAGCAGCCGTACAGGGGCAGGCACCGGGGAGCTGTTTTTT
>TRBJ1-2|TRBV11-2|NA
CASSLRQGRVYGYTF
TGTGCCAGCAGCTTAAGGCAGGGGAGGGTGTATGGCTACACCTTC
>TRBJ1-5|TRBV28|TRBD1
CASSRGQGNQPQHF
TGTGCCAGCAGCCGTGGACAGGGCAATCAGCCCCAGCATTTT
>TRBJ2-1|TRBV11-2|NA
CASSYPVGRNEQFF
TGTGCCAGCAGCTACCCCGTGGGGCGCAATGAGCAGTTCTTC
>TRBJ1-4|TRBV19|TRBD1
CASSPLRQGGEKLFF
TGTGCCAGTAGCCCGTTGAGGCAGGGGGGTGAAAAACTGTTTTTT
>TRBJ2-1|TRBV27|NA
CASSLGTSYNEQFF
TGTGCCAGCAGTTTAGGGACTTCCTACAATGAGCAGTTCTTC
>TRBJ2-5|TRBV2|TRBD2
CASSAISGGGETQYF
TGTGCCAGCAGTGCAATTAGCGGGGGGGGAGAGACCCAGTACTTC
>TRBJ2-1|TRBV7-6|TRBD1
CASSLGQGRSEQFF
TGTGCCAGCAGCTTAGGACAGGGCAGGAGTGAGCAGTTCTTC
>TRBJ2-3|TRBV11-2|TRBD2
CASRGTSGGEADTQYF
TGTGCCAGCAGAGGGACTAGCGGGGGGGAGGCAGATACGCAGTATTTT